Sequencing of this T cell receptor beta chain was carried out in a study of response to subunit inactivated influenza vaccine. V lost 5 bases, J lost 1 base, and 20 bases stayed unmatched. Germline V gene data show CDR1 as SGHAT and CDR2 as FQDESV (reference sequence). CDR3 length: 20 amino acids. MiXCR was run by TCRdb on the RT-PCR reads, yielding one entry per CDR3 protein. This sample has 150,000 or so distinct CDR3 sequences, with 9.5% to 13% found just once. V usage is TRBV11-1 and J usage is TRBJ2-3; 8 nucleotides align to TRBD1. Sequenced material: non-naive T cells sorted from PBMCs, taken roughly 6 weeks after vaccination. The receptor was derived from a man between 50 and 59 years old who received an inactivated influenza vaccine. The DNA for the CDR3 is TGTGCCAGCAGCCATATTGCGGGACAGGCTTTTTCCGAGGGCACAGATACGCAGTATTTT. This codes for CASSHIAGQAFSEGTDTQYF. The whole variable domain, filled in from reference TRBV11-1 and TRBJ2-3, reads EAEVAQSPRYKITEKSQAVAFWCDPISGHATLYWYRQILGQGPELLVQFQDESVVDDSQLPKDRFSAERLKGVDSTLKIQPAELGDSAMYLCASSHIAGQAFSEGTDTQYFGPGTRLTVL.